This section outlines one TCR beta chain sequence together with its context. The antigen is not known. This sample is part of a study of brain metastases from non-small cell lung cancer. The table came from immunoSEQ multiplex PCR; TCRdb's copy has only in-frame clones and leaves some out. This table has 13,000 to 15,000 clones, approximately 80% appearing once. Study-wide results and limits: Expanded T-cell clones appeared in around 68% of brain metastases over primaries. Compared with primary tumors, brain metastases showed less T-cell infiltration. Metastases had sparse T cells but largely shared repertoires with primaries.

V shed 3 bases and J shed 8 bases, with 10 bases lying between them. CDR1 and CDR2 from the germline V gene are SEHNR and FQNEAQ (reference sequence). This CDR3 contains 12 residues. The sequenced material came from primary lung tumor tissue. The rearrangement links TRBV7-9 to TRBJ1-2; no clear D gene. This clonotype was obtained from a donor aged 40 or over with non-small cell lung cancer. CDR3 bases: TGTGCCAGCAGCTTGGGGTCAGGCGGCTACACCTTC. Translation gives CASSLGSGGYTF.